These 20 T cell receptor beta chains originate from one sample sequenced in a study of blood T cell repertoires in COVID-19. TCRdb's copy holds only in-frame clones and misses some; the assay was immunoSEQ multiplex PCR. Of around 38,000 clones listed, 70% to 90% were seen once; the top ten hold roughly 5.1%. The sequenced material came from peripheral blood. These receptors came from a man aged 55 to 70 with COVID-19, enrolled during active disease.

V is TRBV5-1 and J is TRBJ2-1, with D perhaps TRBD2 (7 bases). This CDR3 spans 15 amino acids. CDR1 is SGHRS, CDR2 YFSETQ, per germline. V shed 3 bases and J shed 5 bases, with 15 bases lying between them. The CDR3 nucleotides are TGCGCCAGCAGCTGGGGGGCCGGGAGGAACAATGAGCAGTTCTTC. Residues: CASSWGAGRNNEQFF.

The V and J genes are TRBV5-1 and TRBJ2-1, with 13 bases that match TRBD2. The V gene end was trimmed by 2 bases and the J gene end by 10 bases; junction bases not matched to a gene: 6. Germline-derived CDR1 and CDR2 are SGHRS and YFSETQ. This CDR3 has 15 amino acids. The CDR3 is CASSFGTSGIGEQFF. DNA for the CDR3: TGCGCCAGCAGCTTTGGGACTAGCGGGATAGGGGAGCAGTTCTTC.

The chain is built from TRBV11-2 and TRBJ2-5, with D perhaps TRBD2 (7 bases). CDR1 and CDR2 from the germline V gene are SGHAT and FQNNGV. The CDR3 loop spans 15 amino acids. V was cut by 9 bases and J by 2 bases, with 19 bases left in between. This CDR3 is CASSETGGGQETQYF. CDR3 coding DNA: TGTGCCAGTTCCGAAACGGGGGGCGGACAAGAGACCCAGTACTTC.

The CDR3 region has the DNA TGTGCCAGCAGTGAACTGGTCAGATACGAGCAGTACTTC. Protein: CASSELVRYEQYF. The chain employs TRBV2 and TRBJ2-7; D ambiguous. The CDR3 runs 13 residues. CDR1 and CDR2 (germline): SNHLY, FYNNEI. V was pared by 2 bases and J by 4 bases, with 9 bases between.

This rearrangement joins TRBV29-1 to TRBJ2-1; 8 nucleotides align to TRBD2. The CDR3 loop spans 15 amino acids. Looked up from germline, CDR1 is SQVTM and CDR2 is ANQGSEA. Unmatched junction bases numbered 9, after V lost 0 bases and J lost 8 bases. As DNA, the CDR3 is TGCAGCGTTGAAGATCGGGCGGGAGGAGGGGATGAGCAGTTCTTC. This encodes CSVEDRAGGGDEQFF.

The rearrangement uses TRBV27 and TRBJ2-3, with D possibly being TRBD1 (6 bases). The CDR3 runs 15 residues. V lost 4 bases and J lost 2, with 13 bases in between. The germline V gene has CDR1 MNHEY and CDR2 SMNVEV (reference sequence). The CDR3 bases are TGTGCCAGCAGTTCACTCGGACAGTCCACAGATACGCAGTATTTT. This sequence encodes CASSSLGQSTDTQYF.

The chain couples TRBV2 to TRBJ1-1, with no clear D. V was cut by 4 bases and J by 10 bases, with 13 bases left in between. Germline CDR1 and CDR2: SNHLY and FYNNEI. The CDR3 has 12 amino acids. The CDR3 DNA reads TGTGCCAGCAGTGGTGATGAACGGGGAGCTTTCTTT. This sequence encodes CASSGDERGAFF.

The chain employs TRBV9 and TRBJ1-3, with a possible D match to TRBD1 (5 bases). The germline CDR1 and CDR2 sequences are SGDLS and YYNGEE. Trimming took 0 bases from V and 4 from J, leaving 11 bases between them. The CDR3 has 15 residues. The CDR3 DNA reads as TGTGCCAGCAGCGTAGAGGGGAGGCGAGGAAACACCATATATTTT. It yields the protein CASSVEGRRGNTIYF.

This sequence joins TRBV2 and TRBJ2-7; 13 bases match TRBD2. V trimming: 6 bases; J trimming: 2 bases; junction bases outside the gene matches: 1. The germline V gene encodes CDR1 SNHLY and CDR2 FYNNEI. The CDR3 sequence is 14 residues long. The chain's CDR3 is CASRLAGGTYEQYF. The CDR3 nucleotides are TGTGCCAGCAGACTAGCGGGAGGGACCTACGAGCAGTACTTC.

Here the CDR3 DNA reads TGTGCCAGCAGCCCAGGAGGAGGGAAAGAGACCCAGTACTTC. Translated, it gives CASSPGGGKETQYF. The gene calls are TRBV9 and TRBJ2-5; tentative D call: TRBD2 (6 bases). This CDR3 region has 14 residues. Germline lookup yields CDR1 SGDLS and CDR2 YYNGEE. Between the trimmed V and J ends, which lost 4 bases and 3 bases, there was a span of 13 bases.

The rearrangement links TRBV27 to TRBJ1-2; 7 bases fit TRBD1. J lost 4 bases, V lost 3 bases, and 8 bases had no gene match. The CDR3 extends over 15 amino acids. The germline CDR1 and CDR2 sequences are MNHEY and SMNVEV (reference sequence). The CDR3 nucleotides are TGTGCCAGCAGTTTCAACCCGACAGGGACCTATGGCTACACCTTC. Its translation is CASSFNPTGTYGYTF.

This chain joins TRBV27 and TRBJ2-5; no firm D call. V shed 3 bases and J shed 0 bases, with 5 bases lying between them. The germline CDR1 and CDR2 sequences are MNHEY and SMNVEV (reference sequence). The CDR3 totals 13 residues. As DNA, the CDR3 is TGTGCCAGCAGTTTCACAGACCAAGAGACCCAGTACTTC. This translates into CASSFTDQETQYF.

This clone was observed a few times. The DNA for the CDR3 is TGTGCCAGCTCACGCACCGTGGTATCGGACAGGGCCACTGAAGCTTTCTTT. This gives the protein CASSRTVVSDRATEAFF. The chain is built from TRBV18 and TRBJ1-1, with 8 bases identical to TRBD1. Germline V gene lookup returns CDR1 KGHSH and CDR2 LQKENI. V lost 4 bases to trimming and J lost 4 bases; unmatched junction nucleotides: 14. The CDR3 extends over 17 amino acids.

The rearrangement uses TRBV18 and TRBJ2-7, with 9 bases lining up with TRBD2. The junction had 5 bases not matched to a gene; V was cut back by 5 bases and J by 3 bases. Germline CDR1 is KGHSH and CDR2 is LQKENI. This CDR3 is 14 amino acids long. CDR3 nucleotides: TGTGCCAGCTCAGCGGGACTAGCAGACTACGAGCAGTACTTC. Translation gives CASSAGLADYEQYF.

A remark on this clone: An end of the junction does not agree with germline; a read error may underlie this. This chain connects TRBV7-6 to TRBJ1-4; 7 bases are shared with TRBD1. The CDR3 is 15 residues long. CDR1 and CDR2 from the germline V gene are SGHVS and FNYEAQ. Here the CDR3 reads CASSLETGRNGKLFF. Here the CDR3 DNA reads TGTGCCAGCAGCTTGGAGACAGGGCGGAATGGAAAACTGTTTTTT.

This rearrangement joins TRBV7-3 to TRBJ2-7; D not certain. V was shortened by 0 bases and J by 4 bases, with 13 bases between the two germline ends. The CDR3 totals 15 residues. The germline V gene encodes CDR1 SGHTA and CDR2 FQGTGA. The CDR3 DNA sequence: TGTGCCAGCAGCTTAACTCGCGGCGCGATATACGAGCAGTACTTC. The encoded protein is CASSLTRGAIYEQYF.

V is TRBV28 and J is TRBJ2-1, with 7 bases fitting TRBD1. J was trimmed by 9 bases and V by 3 bases; bases with no gene match: 11. CDR1 is MDHEN and CDR2 is SYDVKM in the germline V gene. The CDR3 length is 15 residues. The CDR3 here is CASSFGRGNLGEQFF. Here the CDR3 DNA reads TGTGCCAGCAGTTTTGGCAGGGGGAACTTAGGTGAGCAGTTCTTC.

The sample holds a few counts of this clone. The chain joins TRBV7-2 to TRBJ2-7, with 9 bases identical to TRBD1. This CDR3 has 15 amino acids. V lost 5 bases, J lost 1 base, and 6 bases stayed unmatched. The germline V gene encodes CDR1 SGHTA and CDR2 FQGNSA. In DNA, the CDR3 is TGTGCCAGCAGCCTCCGGGACAGGGAATCCTACGAGCAGTACTTC. Amino acids: CASSLRDRESYEQYF.

This chain connects TRBV3-1 (or the pseudogene TRBV3-2) to TRBJ2-4, with a possible D match to TRBD2 (5 bases). The CDR3 runs to 17 residues. Germline CDR1 LGHDT, CDR2 YNNKEL (reference sequence). Trimming took off 2 bases at V and 0 bases at J, with 14 bases between the two ends. The CDR3 protein is CASSQLPRRLAKNIQYF. The CDR3 DNA sequence: TGTGCCAGCAGCCAACTACCGAGGAGGCTAGCCAAAAACATTCAGTACTTC.

The genes are TRBV9 and TRBJ1-2, with D possibly being TRBD1 (5 bases). CDR1 and CDR2 from the germline V gene are SGDLS and YYNGEE. The V end was cut by 3 bases, the J end by 4 bases, with 10 bases between. The CDR3 consists of 13 residues. CDR3 DNA sequence: TGTGCCAGCAGCGATTACGGGGGCTATGGCTACACCTTC. The encoded protein is CASSDYGGYGYTF.